These 22 T cell receptor beta chains were all obtained from the same sample, sequenced in a study of T-cell memory formation after mild COVID-19. TCRdb itself ran the 5' RACE reads through MiXCR, one entry per CDR3 protein. Of about 110,000 distinct CDR3 sequences listed, over 15% were seen once; the top ten hold 25% to 35%. What was sequenced was PBMCs or a T cell subset sorted from them (not recorded which). The receptor set was obtained from an adult woman who had mild COVID-19 (a few samples of this study predate the infection). Cell type and time point are not known.

The chain recombines TRBV4-2 with TRBJ2-1; 11 bases align to TRBD2. The J segment lost 7 bases and the V segment lost 4 bases, leaving 9 bases of the junction unmatched. CDR1 LGHNA and CDR2 YNFKEQ come from the germline V gene. This CDR3 comprises 16 residues. DNA for the CDR3: TGTGCCAGCAGCCCTACCGCACTAGCGGGAGAAAATGAGCAGTTCTTC. This codes for CASSPTALAGENEQFF.

The sample holds a few counts of this clonotype. The V and J genes are TRBV15 and TRBJ1-5; possibly TRBD1 for D (5 bases). V was trimmed by 5 bases and J by 7 bases, leaving 9 bases between them. The CDR3 length is 12 residues. Germline V gives CDR1 LNHNV, CDR2 YYDKDF (reference sequence). The CDR3 region is CATSDGGQPQHF. CDR3 bases: TGTGCCACCAGCGATGGGGGACAGCCCCAGCATTTT.

This clonotype has only a few counts. The rearrangement uses TRBV19 and TRBJ2-3, with D possibly TRBD2 on 5 matching bases. Germline V gives CDR1 LNHDA, CDR2 SQIVND (reference sequence). Trimming shortened V by 5 bases and J by 5 bases, and 20 bases separated the two germline ends. The CDR3 contains 16 residues. The DNA for the CDR3 is TGTGCCAGTAGTGAGTCTTTAAATATGAGGGTAGATACGCAGTATTTT. Protein product: CASSESLNMRVDTQYF. Drawing the rest from reference TRBV19 and TRBJ2-3, the complete variable domain is DGGITQSPKYLFRKEGQNVTLSCEQNLNHDAMYWYRQDPGQGLRLIYYSQIVNDFQKGDIAEGYSVSREKKESFPLTVTSAQKNPTAFYLCASSESLNMRVDTQYFGPGTRLTVL.

The CDR3 spells CASSYGLAGFGTGELFF. The CDR3 coding sequence is TGTGCCAGCAGTTACGGGCTAGCGGGGTTTGGCACCGGGGAGCTGTTTTTT. This chain connects TRBV6-2 or TRBV6-3 to TRBJ2-2; TRBD2 matches at 9 bases. V was pared by 2 bases and J by 4 bases, with 8 bases of the junction left unmatched. This CDR3 has 17 residues. Looked up from germline, CDR1 is MNHEY and CDR2 is SVGEGT.

This sequence joins TRBV20-1 and TRBJ2-2, with 7 nucleotides matching TRBD1. Unmatched junction bases numbered 8, after V lost 5 bases and J lost 2 bases. The CDR3 extends over 15 amino acids. The V gene's germline CDR1 is DFQATT and CDR2 SNEGSKA (reference sequence). The CDR3 spells CSAPSRDRNTGELFF. In nucleotides, the CDR3 is TGCAGTGCTCCTAGCCGGGACAGAAACACCGGGGAGCTGTTTTTT.

This clonotype has only a few counts. The chain uses TRBV4-2 and TRBJ2-1, with a possible D match to TRBD1 (5 bases). This CDR3 has 17 amino acids. Germline assignment: CDR1 LGHNA and CDR2 YNFKEQ. V was shortened by 3 bases and J by 9 bases, with 24 bases between the two germline ends. In nucleotides, the CDR3 is TGTGCCAGCAGCCAGGCCCAGGGCACTCCCATGCATGGTGAGCAGTTCTTC. It specifies CASSQAQGTPMHGEQFF.

This clonotype showed up many times. This chain connects TRBV4-1 to TRBJ2-1; TRBD2 might be the D (7 bases). The V end lost 3 bases, the J end lost 2 bases, and 23 bases lay between the germline ends. The CDR3 extends over 19 amino acids. CDR1 and CDR2 from the germline V gene are MGHRA and YSYEKL. CDR3 DNA: TGCGCCAGCAGCCATATCGGGGGGCATTCAACTCTTGCCTACAATGAGCAGTTCTTC. It translates to CASSHIGGHSTLAYNEQFF.

The V call is TRBV7-9, the J call TRBJ2-7; 14 bases are a match to TRBD2. The germline V gene encodes CDR1 SEHNR and CDR2 FQNEAQ (reference sequence). The CDR3 loop spans 15 amino acids. V lost 5 bases and J lost 7; bases outside the gene matches: 7. The CDR3 DNA reads TGTGCCAGCAGCACCGGGACTAGCGGGAGAAGAGAGCAGTACTTC. It specifies CASSTGTSGRREQYF.

The genes are TRBV6-5 and TRBJ1-2, with D unclear. The CDR3 is 15 amino acids. Germline assignment: CDR1 MNHEY and CDR2 SVGAGI. V lost 0 bases and J 8 bases, leaving 16 bases between the germline ends. Here the CDR3 DNA reads TGTGCCAGCAGTTACTCTATAGGACCATCCAGGGGCTACACCTTC. It codes for CASSYSIGPSRGYTF.

The CDR3 bases are TGTGCCAGCAGGGGGCCCACTGAAGCTTTCTTT. Its protein product is CASRGPTEAFF. The V gene is TRBV2, the J gene TRBJ1-1; tentatively, D is TRBD1 (5 bases). Trimming took 6 bases from V and 4 from J, leaving 6 bases between them. The CDR3 loop spans 11 amino acids. Looked up from germline, CDR1 is SNHLY and CDR2 is FYNNEI. Full variable domain (rest looked up from reference TRBV2 and TRBJ1-1): EPEVTQTPSHQVTQMGQEVILRCVPISNHLYFYWYRQILGQKVEFLVSFYNNEISEKSEIFDDQFSVERPDGSNFTLKIRSTKLEDSAMYFCASRGPTEAFFGQGTRLTVV.

This clonotype was picked up a small number of times. The gene calls are TRBV29-1 and TRBJ1-1, with 7 bases matching TRBD1. This CDR3 is built from 15 residues. J was trimmed by 0 bases and V by 7 bases; bases with no gene match: 11. The germline V gene encodes CDR1 SQVTM and CDR2 ANQGSEA. The CDR3 is CSGNGGQSLNTEAFF. The DNA of the CDR3 is TGCAGCGGGAACGGGGGACAGAGCTTGAACACTGAAGCTTTCTTT. Combining the CDR3 with reference TRBV29-1 and TRBJ1-1 gives the whole variable domain SAVISQKPSRDICQRGTSLTIQCQVDSQVTMMFWYRQQPGQSLTLIATANQGSEATYESGFVIDKFPISRPNLTFSTLTVSNMSPEDSSIYLCSGNGGQSLNTEAFFGQGTRLTVV.

This clonotype was seen only a few times. CDR3 nucleotide sequence: TGTGCCAGCAGCCCCTCGGCAGCGAACACCGGGGAGCTGTTTTTT. Translated: CASSPSAANTGELFF. V usage is TRBV3-1 and J usage is TRBJ2-2; no firm D call. CDR3 length: 15 residues. Trimming stripped 4 bases from V and 0 bases from J, with 9 bases between. CDR1 is LGHDT, CDR2 YNNKEL, per germline (reference sequence).

The chain joins TRBV10-3 to TRBJ2-7, with 9 nucleotides matching TRBD2. Germline trimming cut 2 bases from V and 4 bases from J; bases unmatched to any gene: 9. The CDR3 length is 16 residues. The V gene's germline CDR1 is ENHRY and CDR2 SYGVKD. As DNA, the CDR3 is TGTGCCATCAGTGAGCCCGGTCGTAGCGGGAGTTACGAGCAGTACTTC. This gives the protein CAISEPGRSGSYEQYF.

In this sample, this clonotype turned up a few times. The V call is TRBV10-2, the J call TRBJ1-1, with 7 bases aligning to TRBD1. Germline lookup yields CDR1 WSHSY and CDR2 SAAADI. This CDR3 region has 13 residues. J gave up 1 base and V 6 bases, and 2 bases lay outside the gene matches. DNA for the CDR3: TGCGCCAGCAGAGACAGGGCGAACACTGAAGCTTTCTTT. It yields the protein CASRDRANTEAFF.

Only a few counts were recorded for this clonotype. The chain combines TRBV5-8 with TRBJ2-1; D might be TRBD1 or TRBD2, each matching 5 bases. This CDR3 is 15 amino acids long. The germline V gene has CDR1 SGHTS and CDR2 YDEGEE. The V and J ends lost 7 bases and 3 bases respectively, with 17 bases between them. CDR3 DNA sequence: TGTGCCAGCTCCGGGGTACAGGCGTTCTACAATGAGCAGTTCTTC. It codes for CASSGVQAFYNEQFF. Full variable domain (outside the CDR3, taken from reference TRBV5-8 and TRBJ2-1): EAGVTQSPTHLIKTRGQQATLRCSPISGHTSVYWYQQALGLGLQFLLWYDEGEERNRGNFPPRFSGRQFPNYSSELNVNALELEDSALYLCASSGVQAFYNEQFFGPGTRLTVL.

V is TRBV19 and J is TRBJ2-1, with unresolved D. The V gene's germline CDR1 is LNHDA and CDR2 SQIVND (reference sequence). V was cut by 3 bases and J by 5 bases, with 14 bases left in between. The CDR3 has 15 amino acids. For the CDR3, the DNA is TGTGCCAGTAGTATCCGGGTCCTTCGGAACAATGAGCAGTTCTTC. Amino acid sequence: CASSIRVLRNNEQFF.

This clonotype was seen more than once but under ten times. The CDR3 protein is CASKLDAGHNEQFF. CDR3 bases: TGTGCCAGCAAGCTGGACGCGGGGCACAATGAGCAGTTCTTC. The V call is TRBV7-3, the J call TRBJ2-1; perhaps TRBD2 as D (6 bases). Trimming cost V 7 bases and J 5 bases, with 15 bases left between them. This CDR3 contains 14 residues. CDR1 is SGHTA and CDR2 is FQGTGA in the germline V gene.

This clonotype was observed a handful of times. This sequence joins TRBV9 and TRBJ1-1, with D unresolved. Trimming shortened V by 6 bases and J by 4 bases, and 16 bases separated the two germline ends. The CDR3 has 14 residues. Germline V gene sequence: CDR1 SGDLS, CDR2 YYNGEE. In nucleotides, the CDR3 is TGTGCCAGCACCCTTGGCGGAGTGGGCACTGAAGCTTTCTTT. Translated: CASTLGGVGTEAFF.

V gene TRBV12-3 or TRBV12-4 combines with J gene TRBJ1-5; the D gene is possibly TRBD1 (5 bases). With 5 bases removed from V and 7 bases from J, the gap between germline ends came to 9 bases. This CDR3 contains 12 residues. CDR3 sequence: CASSEGRQPQHF. In DNA, the CDR3 is TGTGCCAGCAGTGAGGGGCGACAGCCCCAGCATTTT.

The chain employs TRBV6-1 and TRBJ2-7; the match to TRBD1 covers 7 bases. The junction had 9 bases not matched to a gene; V was cut back by 5 bases and J by 2 bases. CDR1 and CDR2 from the germline V gene are MNHNS and SASEGT. This CDR3 contains 15 residues. CDR3 coding DNA: TGTGCCAGCAGTTTGACGACAGGGATCCCCTACGAGCAGTACTTC. Translation: CASSLTTGIPYEQYF.

The table lists this clonotype with a few counts. V usage is TRBV27 and J usage is TRBJ2-2, with D hard to call. The germline V gene encodes CDR1 MNHEY and CDR2 SMNVEV (reference sequence). The germline V and J ends were trimmed by 5 bases and 5 bases, with 6 bases remaining between them. CDR3 length: 12 residues. CDR3 bases: TGTGCCAGCAGTGGGATGACCGGGGAGCTGTTTTTT. Protein sequence: CASSGMTGELFF.

The chain recombines TRBV7-2 with TRBJ2-3, with 15 bases that match TRBD2. This CDR3 has 17 residues. J gave up 2 bases and V 4 bases, and 4 bases lay outside the gene matches. CDR1 and CDR2 (germline): SGHTA, FQGNSA. Here the CDR3 DNA reads TGTGCCAGCAGCTCGGGACTAGCGGGAGGCAACACAGATACGCAGTATTTT. Translation: CASSSGLAGGNTDTQYF.